This TCR beta chain was sequenced for a study of T cells after posttransplantation cyclophosphamide. Busulfan-fludarabine conditioning, marrow transplant, and cyclophosphamide on days +3 and +4 were administered. Data came from immunoSEQ multiplex PCR; TCRdb stores just in-frame clones and leaves some out. The data show 12,000 or so clones, approximately 90% seen once. The V and J ends lost 6 bases and 3 bases, in that order; junction bases with no gene match: 12. Per germline, CDR1 KGHSH and CDR2 LQKENI. The CDR3 sequence is 17 residues long. The chain uses TRBV18 and TRBJ2-2; 8 bases are a match to TRBD1. The source material was PBMCs, sampled after allogeneic stem cell transplant with posttransplant cyclophosphamide. The receptor comes from a female patient aged 30 to 45 who received an allogeneic stem cell transplant from an unrelated donor, was CMV-positive, and had no GVHD. A subset of T cells may come from the graft donor. The CDR3 loop is CASSLDLGRGHTGELFF. CDR3 nucleotide sequence: TGTGCCAGCTCTCTCGACCTGGGCAGGGGGCACACCGGGGAGCTGTTTTTT.